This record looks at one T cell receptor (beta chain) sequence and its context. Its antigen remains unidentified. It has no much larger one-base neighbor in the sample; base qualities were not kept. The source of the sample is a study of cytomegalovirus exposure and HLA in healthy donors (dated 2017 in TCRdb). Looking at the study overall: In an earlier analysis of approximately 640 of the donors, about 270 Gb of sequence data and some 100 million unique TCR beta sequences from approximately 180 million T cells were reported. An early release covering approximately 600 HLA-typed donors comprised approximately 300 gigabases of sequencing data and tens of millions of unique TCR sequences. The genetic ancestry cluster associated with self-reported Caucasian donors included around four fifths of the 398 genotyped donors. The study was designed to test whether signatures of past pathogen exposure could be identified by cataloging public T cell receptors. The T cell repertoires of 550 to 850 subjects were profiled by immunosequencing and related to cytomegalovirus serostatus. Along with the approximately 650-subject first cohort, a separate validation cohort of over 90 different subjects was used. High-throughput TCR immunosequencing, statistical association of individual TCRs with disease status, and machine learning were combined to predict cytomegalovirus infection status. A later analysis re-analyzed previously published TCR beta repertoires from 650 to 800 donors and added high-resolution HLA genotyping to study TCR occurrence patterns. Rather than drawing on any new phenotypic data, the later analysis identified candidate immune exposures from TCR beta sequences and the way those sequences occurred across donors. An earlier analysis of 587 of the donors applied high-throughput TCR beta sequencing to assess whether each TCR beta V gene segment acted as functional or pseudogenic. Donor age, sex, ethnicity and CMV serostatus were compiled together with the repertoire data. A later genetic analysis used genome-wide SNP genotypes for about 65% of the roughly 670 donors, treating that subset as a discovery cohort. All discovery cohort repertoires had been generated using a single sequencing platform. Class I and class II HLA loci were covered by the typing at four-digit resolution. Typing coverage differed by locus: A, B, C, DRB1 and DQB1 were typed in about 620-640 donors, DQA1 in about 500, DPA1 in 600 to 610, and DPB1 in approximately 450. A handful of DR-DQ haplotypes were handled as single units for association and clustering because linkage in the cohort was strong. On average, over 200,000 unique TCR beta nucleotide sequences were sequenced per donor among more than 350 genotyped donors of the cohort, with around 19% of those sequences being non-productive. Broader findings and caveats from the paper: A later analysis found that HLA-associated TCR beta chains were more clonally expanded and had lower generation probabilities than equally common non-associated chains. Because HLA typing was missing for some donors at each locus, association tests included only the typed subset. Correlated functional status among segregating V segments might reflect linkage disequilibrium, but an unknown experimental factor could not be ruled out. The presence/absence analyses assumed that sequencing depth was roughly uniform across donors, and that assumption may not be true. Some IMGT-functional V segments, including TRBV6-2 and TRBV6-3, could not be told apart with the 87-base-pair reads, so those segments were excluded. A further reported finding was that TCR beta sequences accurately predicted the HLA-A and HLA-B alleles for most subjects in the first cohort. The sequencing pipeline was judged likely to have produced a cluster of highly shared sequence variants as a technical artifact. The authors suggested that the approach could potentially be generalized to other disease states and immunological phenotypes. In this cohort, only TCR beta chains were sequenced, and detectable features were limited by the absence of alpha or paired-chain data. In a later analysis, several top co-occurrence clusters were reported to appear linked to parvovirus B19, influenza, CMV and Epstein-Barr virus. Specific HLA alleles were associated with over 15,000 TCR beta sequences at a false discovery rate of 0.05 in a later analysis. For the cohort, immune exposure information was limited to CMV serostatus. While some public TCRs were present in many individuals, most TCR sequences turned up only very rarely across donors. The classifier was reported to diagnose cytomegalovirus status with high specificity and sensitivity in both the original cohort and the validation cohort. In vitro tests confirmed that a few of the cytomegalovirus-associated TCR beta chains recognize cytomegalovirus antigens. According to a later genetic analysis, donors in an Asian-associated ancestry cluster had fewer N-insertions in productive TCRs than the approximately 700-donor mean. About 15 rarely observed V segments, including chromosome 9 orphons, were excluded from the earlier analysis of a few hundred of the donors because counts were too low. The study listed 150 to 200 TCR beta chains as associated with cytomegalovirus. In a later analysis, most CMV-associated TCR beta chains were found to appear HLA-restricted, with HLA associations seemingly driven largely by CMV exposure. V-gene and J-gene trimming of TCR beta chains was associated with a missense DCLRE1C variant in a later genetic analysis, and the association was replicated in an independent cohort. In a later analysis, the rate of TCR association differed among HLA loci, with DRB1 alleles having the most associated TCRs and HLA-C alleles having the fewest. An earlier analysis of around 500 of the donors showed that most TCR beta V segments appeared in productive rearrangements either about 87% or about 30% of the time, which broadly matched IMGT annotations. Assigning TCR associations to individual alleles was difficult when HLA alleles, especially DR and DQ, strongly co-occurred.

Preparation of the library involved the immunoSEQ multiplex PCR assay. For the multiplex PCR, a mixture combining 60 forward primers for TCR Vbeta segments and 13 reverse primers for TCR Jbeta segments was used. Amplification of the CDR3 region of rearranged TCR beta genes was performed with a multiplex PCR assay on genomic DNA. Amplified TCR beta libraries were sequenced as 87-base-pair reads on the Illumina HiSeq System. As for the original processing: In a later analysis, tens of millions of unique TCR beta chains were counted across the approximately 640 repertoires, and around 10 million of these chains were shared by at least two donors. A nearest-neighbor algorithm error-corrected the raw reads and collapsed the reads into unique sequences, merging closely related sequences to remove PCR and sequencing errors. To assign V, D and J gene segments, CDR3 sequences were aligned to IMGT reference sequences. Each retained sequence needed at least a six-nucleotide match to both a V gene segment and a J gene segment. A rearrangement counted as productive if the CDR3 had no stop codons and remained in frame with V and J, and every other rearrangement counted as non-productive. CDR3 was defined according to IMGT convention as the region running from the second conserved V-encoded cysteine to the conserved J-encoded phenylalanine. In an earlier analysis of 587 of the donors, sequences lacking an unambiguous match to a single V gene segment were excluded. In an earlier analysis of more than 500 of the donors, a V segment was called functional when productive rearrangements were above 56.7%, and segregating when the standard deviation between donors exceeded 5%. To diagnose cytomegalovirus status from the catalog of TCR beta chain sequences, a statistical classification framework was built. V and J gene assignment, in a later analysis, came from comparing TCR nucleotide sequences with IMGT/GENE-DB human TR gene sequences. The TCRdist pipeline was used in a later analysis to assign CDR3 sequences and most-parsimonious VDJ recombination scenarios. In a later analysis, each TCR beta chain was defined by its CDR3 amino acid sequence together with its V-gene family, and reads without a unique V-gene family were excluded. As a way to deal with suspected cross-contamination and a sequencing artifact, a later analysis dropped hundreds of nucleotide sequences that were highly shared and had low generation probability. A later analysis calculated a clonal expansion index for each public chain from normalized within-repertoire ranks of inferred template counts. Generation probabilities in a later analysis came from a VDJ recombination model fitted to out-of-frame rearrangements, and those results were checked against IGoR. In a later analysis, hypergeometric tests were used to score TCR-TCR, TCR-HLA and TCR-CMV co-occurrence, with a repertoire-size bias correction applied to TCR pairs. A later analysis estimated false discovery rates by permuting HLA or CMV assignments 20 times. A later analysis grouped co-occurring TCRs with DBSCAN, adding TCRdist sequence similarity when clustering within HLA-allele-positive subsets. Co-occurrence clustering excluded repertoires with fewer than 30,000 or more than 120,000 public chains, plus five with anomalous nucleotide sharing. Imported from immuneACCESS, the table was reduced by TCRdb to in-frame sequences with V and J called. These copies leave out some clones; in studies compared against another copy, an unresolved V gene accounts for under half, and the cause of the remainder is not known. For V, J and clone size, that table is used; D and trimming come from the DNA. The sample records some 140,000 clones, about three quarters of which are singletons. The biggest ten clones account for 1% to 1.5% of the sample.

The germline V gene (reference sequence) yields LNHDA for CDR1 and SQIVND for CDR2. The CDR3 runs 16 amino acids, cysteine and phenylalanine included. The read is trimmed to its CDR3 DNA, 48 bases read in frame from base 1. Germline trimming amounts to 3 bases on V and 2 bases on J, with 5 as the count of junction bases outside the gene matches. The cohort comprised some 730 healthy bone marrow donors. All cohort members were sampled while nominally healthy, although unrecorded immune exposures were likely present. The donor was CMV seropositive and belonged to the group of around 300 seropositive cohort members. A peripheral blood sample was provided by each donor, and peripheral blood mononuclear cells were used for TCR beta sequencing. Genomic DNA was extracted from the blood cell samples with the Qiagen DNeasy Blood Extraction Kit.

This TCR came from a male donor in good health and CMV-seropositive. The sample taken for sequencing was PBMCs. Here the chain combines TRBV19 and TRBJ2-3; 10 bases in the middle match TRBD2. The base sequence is TGTGCCAGTAGTATCGGACTAGCGGACCTCACAGATACGCAGTATTTT. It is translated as CASSIGLADLTDTQYF.